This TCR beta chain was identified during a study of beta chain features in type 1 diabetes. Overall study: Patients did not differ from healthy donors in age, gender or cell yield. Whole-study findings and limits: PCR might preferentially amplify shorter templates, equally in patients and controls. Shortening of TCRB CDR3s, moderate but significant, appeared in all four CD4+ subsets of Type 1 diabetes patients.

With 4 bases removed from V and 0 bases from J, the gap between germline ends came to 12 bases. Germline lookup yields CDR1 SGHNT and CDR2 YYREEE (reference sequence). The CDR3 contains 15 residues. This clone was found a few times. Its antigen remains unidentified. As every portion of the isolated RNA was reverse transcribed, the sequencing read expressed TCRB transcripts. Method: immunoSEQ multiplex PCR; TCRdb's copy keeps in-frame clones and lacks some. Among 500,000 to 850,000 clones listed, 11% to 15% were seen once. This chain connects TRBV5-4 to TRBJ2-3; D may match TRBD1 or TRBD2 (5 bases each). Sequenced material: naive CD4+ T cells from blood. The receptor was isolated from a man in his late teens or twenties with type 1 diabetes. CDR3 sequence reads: CASSTGLSSTDTQYF. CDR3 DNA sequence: TGTGCCAGCAGCACAGGACTTTCTAGCACAGATACGCAGTATTTT.